This TCR beta chain derives from a study of identical twins. From germline, CDR1 is SGDLS and CDR2 YYNGEE. Deletions cut 5 bases from V and 7 bases from J, with 7 bases between. This CDR3 comprises 11 residues. cDNA molecules carried unique molecular identifiers, and template switching added a universal primer site. In TCRdb, the 5' RACE reads were re-called with MiXCR into one record per CDR3 protein. The table lists fewer than 250,000 distinct CDR3 sequences, roughly 15% of them singletons. This clonotype was observed at least ten times. In addition, the sample was reused for a study of T cells expressing NK-cell markers. That source notes: Cells sorted as CD3+CD56+NKG2C+, CD3+CD56+NKG2C- and CD3+CD56-NKG2C+ T cells supplied the TCR beta repertoires.

The sequenced sample consisted of CD8+ T cells sorted from blood. This sequence joins TRBV9 and TRBJ2-1; D is undetermined. The TCR sequence derives from a woman younger than 35 in good health. The CDR3 here is CASSEGNEQFF. CDR3 in DNA: TGTGCCAGCAGTGAAGGAAATGAGCAGTTCTTC.